This T cell receptor beta chain was captured by sequencing in a study of T-cell memory formation after mild COVID-19. Study information: Largely donor-specific TCR clusters were found. Findings and caveats of the study: Confirmation was lacking for SARS-CoV-2 specificity of second-wave clones that peaked on day 37. Memory sampled before infection contained some responding clones, suggesting cross-reactive memory joined.

This clonotype came up once. The antigen is unknown. The CDR3 loop spans 14 amino acids. CDR1 is LNHDA and CDR2 is SQIVND in the germline V gene (reference sequence). The V and J ends lost 5 bases and 2 bases respectively, with 10 bases between them. TCRdb analysed the 5' RACE reads with MiXCR anew, one entry per CDR3 protein. The profile covers 300,000 to 400,000 distinct CDR3 sequences, with roughly an eighth appearing a single time and about a fifth taken by the ten largest. V is TRBV19 and J is TRBJ2-1, with a weak D call TRBD1 (6 bases). Sequenced input: PBMCs or a T cell subset sorted from them (not recorded which). The receptor comes from a man younger than 30 who had mild COVID-19 (a few samples of this study predate the infection). Cell type and time point are not known. DNA for the CDR3: TGTGCCAGTAGTCAGGGGCCTACCTACAATGAGCAGTTCTTC. This gives the protein CASSQGPTYNEQFF.